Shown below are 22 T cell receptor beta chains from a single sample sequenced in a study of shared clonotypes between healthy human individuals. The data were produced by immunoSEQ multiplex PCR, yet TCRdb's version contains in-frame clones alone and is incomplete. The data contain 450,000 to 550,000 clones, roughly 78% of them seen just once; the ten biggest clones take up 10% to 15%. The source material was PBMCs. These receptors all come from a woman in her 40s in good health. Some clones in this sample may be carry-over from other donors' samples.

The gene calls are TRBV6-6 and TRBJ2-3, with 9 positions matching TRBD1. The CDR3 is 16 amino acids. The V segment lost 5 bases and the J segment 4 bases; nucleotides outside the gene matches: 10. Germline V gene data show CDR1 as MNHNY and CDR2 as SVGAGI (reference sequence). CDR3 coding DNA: TGTGCCAGCAGTATCAAACAGGGGGCTGGGTCAGATACGCAGTATTTT. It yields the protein CASSIKQGAGSDTQYF.

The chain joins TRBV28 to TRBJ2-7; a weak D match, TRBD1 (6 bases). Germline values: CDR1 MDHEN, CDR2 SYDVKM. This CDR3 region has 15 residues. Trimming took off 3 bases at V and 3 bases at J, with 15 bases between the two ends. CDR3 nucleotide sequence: TGTGCCAGCAGTTTTTACAGGGTTCTAAGCTACGAGCAGTACTTC. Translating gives CASSFYRVLSYEQYF.

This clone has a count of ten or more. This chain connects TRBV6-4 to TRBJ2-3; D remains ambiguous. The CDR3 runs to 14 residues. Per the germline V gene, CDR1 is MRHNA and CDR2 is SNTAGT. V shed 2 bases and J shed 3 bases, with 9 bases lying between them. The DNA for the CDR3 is TGTGCCAGCAGTGACGGGCAGGAAACAGATACGCAGTATTTT. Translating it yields CASSDGQETDTQYF.

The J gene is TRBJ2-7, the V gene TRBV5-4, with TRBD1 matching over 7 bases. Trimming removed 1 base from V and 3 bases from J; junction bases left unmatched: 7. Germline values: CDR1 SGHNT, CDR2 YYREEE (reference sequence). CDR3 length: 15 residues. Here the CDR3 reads CASSLSDRVSYEQYF. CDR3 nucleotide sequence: TGTGCCAGCAGCTTGAGTGACAGGGTGAGCTACGAGCAGTACTTC.

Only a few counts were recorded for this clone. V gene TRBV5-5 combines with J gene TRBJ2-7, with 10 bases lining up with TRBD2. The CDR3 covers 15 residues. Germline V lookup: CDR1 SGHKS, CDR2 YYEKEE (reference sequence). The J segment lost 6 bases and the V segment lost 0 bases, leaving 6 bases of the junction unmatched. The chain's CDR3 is CASSLGPTSGREQYF. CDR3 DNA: TGTGCCAGCAGCTTGGGCCCGACTAGCGGGCGCGAGCAGTACTTC.

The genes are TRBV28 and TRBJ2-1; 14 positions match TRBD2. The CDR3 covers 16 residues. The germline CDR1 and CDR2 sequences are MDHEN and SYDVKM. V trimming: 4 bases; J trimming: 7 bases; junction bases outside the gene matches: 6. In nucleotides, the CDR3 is TGTGCCAGCAGTTCCCCCGGGACTAGCGGGGGAAATGAGCAGTTCTTC. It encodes CASSSPGTSGGNEQFF.

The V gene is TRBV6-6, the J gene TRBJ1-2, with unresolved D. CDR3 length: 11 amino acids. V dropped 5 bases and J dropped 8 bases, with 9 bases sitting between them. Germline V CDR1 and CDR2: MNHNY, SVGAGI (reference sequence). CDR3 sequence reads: CASSTGVGYTF. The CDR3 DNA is TGTGCCAGCAGTACCGGGGTCGGCTACACCTTC.

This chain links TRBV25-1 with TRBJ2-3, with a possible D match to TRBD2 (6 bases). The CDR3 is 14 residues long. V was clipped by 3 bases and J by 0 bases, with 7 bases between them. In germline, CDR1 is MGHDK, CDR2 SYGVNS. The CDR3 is CASSDAGSTDTQYF. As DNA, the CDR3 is TGTGCCAGCAGTGATGCGGGAAGCACAGATACGCAGTATTTT.

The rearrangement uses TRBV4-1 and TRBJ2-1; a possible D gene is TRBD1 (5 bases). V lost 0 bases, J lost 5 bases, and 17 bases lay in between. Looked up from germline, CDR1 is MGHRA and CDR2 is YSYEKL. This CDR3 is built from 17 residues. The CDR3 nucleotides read TGCGCCAGCAGCCAAGATAGGGGCCGAAGGAAAGACAATGAGCAGTTCTTC. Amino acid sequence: CASSQDRGRRKDNEQFF.

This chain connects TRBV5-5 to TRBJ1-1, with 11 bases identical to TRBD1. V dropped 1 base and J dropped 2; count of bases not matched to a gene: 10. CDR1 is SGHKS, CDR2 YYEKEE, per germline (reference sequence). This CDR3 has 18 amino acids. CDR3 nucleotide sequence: TGTGCCAGCAGCTTGAAGTCCCGGACAGGGGGCTACAACACTGAAGCTTTCTTT. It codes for CASSLKSRTGGYNTEAFF.

CDR3 DNA sequence: TGTGCCAGCAGCACGTCCTTGTCCTTCGGGGAGCTGTTTTTT. Its translation is CASSTSLSFGELFF. The gene calls are TRBV11-3 and TRBJ2-2; no clear D gene. Germline lookup yields CDR1 SGHNT and CDR2 YENEEA. This CDR3 is built from 14 residues. V was cut by 5 bases and J by 7 bases, with 14 bases left in between. Complete variable domain (other parts from reference TRBV11-3 and TRBJ2-2): EAGVVQSPRYKIIEKKQPVAFWCNPISGHNTLYWYLQNLGQGPELLIRYENEEAVDDSQLPKDRFSAERLKGVDSTLKIQPAELGDSAVYLCASSTSLSFGELFFGEGSRLTVL.

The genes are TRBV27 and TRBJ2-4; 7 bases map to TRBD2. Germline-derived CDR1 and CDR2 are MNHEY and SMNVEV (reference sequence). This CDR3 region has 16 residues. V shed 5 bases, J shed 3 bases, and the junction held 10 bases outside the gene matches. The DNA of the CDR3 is TGTGCCAGCAGTGCCGGACTAGGGATGAGCAAAAACATTCAGTACTTC. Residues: CASSAGLGMSKNIQYF.

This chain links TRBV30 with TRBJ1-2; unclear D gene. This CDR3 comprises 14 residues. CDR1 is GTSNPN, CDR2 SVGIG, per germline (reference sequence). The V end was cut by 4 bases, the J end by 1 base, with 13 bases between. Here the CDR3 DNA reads TGTGCCTGGAACCCCCGCGCGCTTAACTATGGCTACACCTTC. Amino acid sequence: CAWNPRALNYGYTF.

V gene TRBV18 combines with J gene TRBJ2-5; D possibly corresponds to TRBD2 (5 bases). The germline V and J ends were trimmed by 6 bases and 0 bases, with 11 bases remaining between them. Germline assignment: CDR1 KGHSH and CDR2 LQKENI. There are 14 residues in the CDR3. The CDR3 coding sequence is TGTGCCAGCTCTCGGACGGGGTACCAAGAGACCCAGTACTTC. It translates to CASSRTGYQETQYF.

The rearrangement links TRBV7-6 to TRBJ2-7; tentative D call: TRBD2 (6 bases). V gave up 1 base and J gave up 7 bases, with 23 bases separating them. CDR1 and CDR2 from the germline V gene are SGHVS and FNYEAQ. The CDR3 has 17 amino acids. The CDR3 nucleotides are TGTGCCAGCAGCTTAGTTAGTAGCGGAGCCCCTGCCGGGGAGCAGTACTTC. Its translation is CASSLVSSGAPAGEQYF.

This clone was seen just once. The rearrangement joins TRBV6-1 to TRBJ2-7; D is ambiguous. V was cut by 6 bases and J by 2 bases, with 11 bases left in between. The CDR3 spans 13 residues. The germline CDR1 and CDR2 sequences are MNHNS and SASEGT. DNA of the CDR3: TGTGCCAGCAGCCCCCTTACCGCCTACGAGCAGTACTTC. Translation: CASSPLTAYEQYF.

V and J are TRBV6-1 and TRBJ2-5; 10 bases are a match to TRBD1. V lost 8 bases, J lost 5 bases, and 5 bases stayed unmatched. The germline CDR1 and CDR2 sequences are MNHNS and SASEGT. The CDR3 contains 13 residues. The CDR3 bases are TGTGCCAGCGGACAGGGGGTTCGGGAGACCCAGTACTTC. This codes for CASGQGVRETQYF.

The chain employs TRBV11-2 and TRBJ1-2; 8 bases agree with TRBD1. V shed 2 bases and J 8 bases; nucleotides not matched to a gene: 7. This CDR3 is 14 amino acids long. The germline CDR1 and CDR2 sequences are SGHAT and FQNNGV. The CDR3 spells CASSLQGATEGYTF. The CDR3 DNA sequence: TGTGCCAGCAGCTTACAGGGGGCCACGGAGGGCTACACCTTC.

The DNA of the CDR3 is TGCGCCAGCAGCAAGGACACCGAATCTAGCACAGATACGCAGTATTTT. The encoded protein is CASSKDTESSTDTQYF. This chain connects TRBV5-1 to TRBJ2-3; weak D call: TRBD1 (5 bases). The CDR3 has 16 residues. The germline V gene encodes CDR1 SGHRS and CDR2 YFSETQ. Between the trimmed V and J ends, which lost 4 bases and 0 bases, there was a span of 15 bases.

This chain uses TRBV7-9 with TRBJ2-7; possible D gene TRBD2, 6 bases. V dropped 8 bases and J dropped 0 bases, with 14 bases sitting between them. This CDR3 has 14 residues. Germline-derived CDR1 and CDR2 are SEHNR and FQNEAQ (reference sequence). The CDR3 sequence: CASRASATSYEQYF. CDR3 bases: TGTGCCAGCCGGGCTAGCGCGACCTCCTACGAGCAGTACTTC.

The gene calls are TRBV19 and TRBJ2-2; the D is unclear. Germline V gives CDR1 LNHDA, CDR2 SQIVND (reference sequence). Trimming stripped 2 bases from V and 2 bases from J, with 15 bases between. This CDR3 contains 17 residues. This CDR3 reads CASSIKVDWGNTGELFF. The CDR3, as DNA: TGTGCCAGTAGTATAAAGGTCGACTGGGGAAACACCGGGGAGCTGTTTTTT.

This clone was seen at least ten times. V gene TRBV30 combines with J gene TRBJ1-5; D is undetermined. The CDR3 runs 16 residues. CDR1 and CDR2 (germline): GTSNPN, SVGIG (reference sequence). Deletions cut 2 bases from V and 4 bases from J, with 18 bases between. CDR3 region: CAWSQLHSVYNQPQHF. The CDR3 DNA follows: TGTGCCTGGAGTCAATTACACTCCGTATATAATCAGCCCCAGCATTTT.